This passage covers 24 T cell receptor beta chains from one sample sequenced in a study of cytomegalovirus exposure and HLA in healthy donors. Clones were read by immunoSEQ multiplex PCR, and TCRdb kept only the in-frame ones, dropping some. The repertoire holds about 150,000 clones, about 86% seen once, with around 2.1% in the top ten. Sequenced: PBMCs. The receptors derive from a human donor in good health.

The chain links TRBV2 to TRBJ1-2; 7 bases align to TRBD1. V gave up 5 bases and J gave up 8 bases; unmatched junction bases: 8. This CDR3 has 13 amino acids. The V gene's germline CDR1 is SNHLY and CDR2 FYNNEI. CDR3 sequence reads: CASSSTGVGGYTF. Here the CDR3 DNA reads TGTGCCAGCAGTAGTACAGGGGTCGGGGGCTACACCTTC.

This clone was recorded once. J is TRBJ1-5 and V is TRBV6-5; unclear D gene. This CDR3 has 15 amino acids. V gave up 0 bases and J gave up 2 bases, with 8 bases separating them. Germline loops: CDR1 MNHEY, CDR2 SVGAGI. The CDR3 spells CASSYSSTGNQPQHF. Written as DNA, the CDR3 is TGTGCCAGCAGTTACTCGTCCACTGGCAATCAGCCCCAGCATTTT.

This chain links TRBV5-4 with TRBJ1-5, with TRBD1 matching over 7 bases. The CDR3 sequence is 15 residues long. Trimming took 9 bases from V and 5 from J; bases not matched to a gene: 14. Germline CDR1 SGHNT, CDR2 YYREEE (reference sequence). The CDR3 DNA reads as TGTGCCACCTCCGAGAGGGGGCGTGCGGATCAGCCCCAGCATTTT. Amino acids: CATSERGRADQPQHF.

This sequence joins TRBV9 and TRBJ2-4, with D tentatively TRBD2 (7 bases). Germline V gene lookup returns CDR1 SGDLS and CDR2 YYNGEE. The CDR3 has 13 residues. The V end was cut by 0 bases, the J end by 8 bases, with 9 bases between. CDR3 sequence (DNA): TGTGCCAGCAGCGTAGGAGGGGGGGACATTCAGTACTTC. Protein: CASSVGGGDIQYF.

The chain carries TRBV15 and TRBJ1-1; TRBD1 aligns across 8 bases. Losses at the gene ends were 2 bases for V and 4 bases for J; bases not matched to a gene: 6. Germline V gene data show CDR1 as LNHNV and CDR2 as YYDKDF (reference sequence). The CDR3 has 15 residues. This CDR3 reads CATSRQGQVPTEAFF. The CDR3 DNA sequence: TGTGCCACCAGCAGACAGGGACAGGTACCCACTGAAGCTTTCTTT.

This sequence joins TRBV5-4 and TRBJ2-5, with D possibly TRBD1 on 6 matching bases. Germline loops: CDR1 SGHNT, CDR2 YYREEE (reference sequence). The CDR3 has 14 residues. The V gene lost 6 bases and the J gene lost 5 bases, with 17 bases spanning the gap. The chain's CDR3 is CASKSGQKLETQYF. DNA for the CDR3: TGTGCCAGCAAGTCGGGACAAAAGTTGGAGACCCAGTACTTC.

The chain carries TRBV2 and TRBJ2-5; 12 nucleotides match TRBD2. Per the germline V gene, CDR1 is SNHLY and CDR2 is FYNNEI. The CDR3 runs 19 residues. With 2 bases clipped from V and 5 bases from J, the junction kept 15 bases outside the gene matches. The CDR3 DNA follows: TGTGCCAGCAGTGAAATAGGCCAAATACTAGCGGGGGGCCTCGAGACCCAGTACTTC. As protein: CASSEIGQILAGGLETQYF.

This sequence joins TRBV25-1 and TRBJ1-3, with TRBD1 identical over 8 bases. Germline trimming cut 1 base from V and 0 bases from J; bases unmatched to any gene: 2. The CDR3 covers 16 residues. CDR1 is MGHDK, CDR2 SYGVNS, per germline. The CDR3 loop reads CASSEWGTGSGNTIYF. CDR3 coding DNA: TGTGCCAGCAGTGAATGGGGGACAGGCTCTGGAAACACCATATATTTT.

This clone was counted between two and nine times. V and J are TRBV29-1 and TRBJ2-7; 7 nucleotides align to TRBD2. Germline loops: CDR1 SQVTM, CDR2 ANQGSEA. The CDR3 runs 12 residues. Germline trimming cut 7 bases from V and 0 bases from J; bases unmatched to any gene: 3. Written as DNA, the CDR3 is TGCAGCGGTTGGGACTACTCCTACGAGCAGTACTTC. Amino acid sequence: CSGWDYSYEQYF.

V is TRBV5-8 and J is TRBJ2-1; the match to TRBD2 covers 7 bases. The CDR3 sequence is 15 residues long. V lost 4 bases to trimming and J lost 4 bases; unmatched junction nucleotides: 8. Germline V gene data show CDR1 as SGHTS and CDR2 as YDEGEE. CDR3 DNA sequence: TGTGCCAGCAGCCCCCGACTAGCTACATACAATGAGCAGTTCTTC. As protein: CASSPRLATYNEQFF. Complete variable domain (other parts from reference TRBV5-8 and TRBJ2-1): EAGVTQSPTHLIKTRGQQATLRCSPISGHTSVYWYQQALGLGLQFLLWYDEGEERNRGNFPPRFSGRQFPNYSSELNVNALELEDSALYLCASSPRLATYNEQFFGPGTRLTVL.

V usage is TRBV27 and J usage is TRBJ2-1, with 14 bases fitting TRBD2. This CDR3 region has 18 residues. Trimming removed 2 bases from V and 4 bases from J; junction bases left unmatched: 7. Germline CDR1 is MNHEY and CDR2 is SMNVEV (reference sequence). CDR3 region: CASSLGLAGGLPYNEQFF. The CDR3 DNA reads TGTGCCAGCAGTTTAGGACTAGCGGGAGGATTACCTTACAATGAGCAGTTCTTC.

V and J are TRBV18 and TRBJ2-5; TRBD1 agrees at 7 bases. The V segment lost 0 bases and the J segment 5 bases; nucleotides outside the gene matches: 3. This CDR3 comprises 14 residues. The germline V gene has CDR1 KGHSH and CDR2 LQKENI. CDR3 DNA sequence: TGTGCCAGCTCACCACCGAGAGGGGGCGAGACCCAGTACTTC. It encodes CASSPPRGGETQYF.

The CDR3 sequence is CASSLRDRGYNEQFF. The CDR3 region has the DNA TGTGCCAGCAGCTTGAGGGACAGGGGATACAATGAGCAGTTCTTC. This chain connects TRBV5-4 to TRBJ2-1; TRBD1 matches 10 bases. Germline values: CDR1 SGHNT, CDR2 YYREEE (reference sequence). V shed 1 base and J 4 bases; nucleotides not matched to a gene: 2. CDR3 length: 15 amino acids. The full variable domain, completed using reference TRBV5-4 and TRBJ2-1, is ETGVTQSPTHLIKTRGQQVTLRCSSQSGHNTVSWYQQALGQGPQFIFQYYREEENGRGNFPPRFSGLQFPNYSSELNVNALELDDSALYLCASSLRDRGYNEQFFGPGTRLTVL.

The DNA for the CDR3 is TGTGCCAGCAGCTTGGTGGCCCAGGGAAAAACTGAAGCTTTCTTT. Amino acid sequence: CASSLVAQGKTEAFF. V gene TRBV5-6 combines with J gene TRBJ1-1; weak D call: TRBD1 (5 bases). V was clipped by 0 bases and J by 5 bases, with 14 bases between them. This CDR3 spans 15 amino acids. Germline CDR1 reads SGHDT; CDR2 reads YYEEEE.

This chain joins TRBV11-3 and TRBJ2-2; 7 bases are shared with TRBD1. The CDR3 has 15 residues. The germline V gene has CDR1 SGHNT and CDR2 YENEEA. V shed 6 bases, J shed 5 bases, and the junction held 9 bases outside the gene matches. CDR3: CASRDRDSVTGELFF. Here the CDR3 DNA reads TGTGCCAGCAGGGACCGGGACAGTGTAACCGGGGAGCTGTTTTTT.

In its sample, this clone was seen once. This chain connects TRBV7-2 to TRBJ2-5; D uncertain. The CDR3 is 13 residues long. V lost 0 bases and J lost 4, with 6 bases in between. From germline, CDR1 is SGHTA and CDR2 FQGNSA. The CDR3 DNA is TGTGCCAGCAGCTTAGCCGACTTAGAGACCCAGTACTTC. Encoded protein: CASSLADLETQYF.

The rearrangement joins TRBV10-1 to TRBJ2-1; TRBD2 agrees at 8 bases. CDR1 is WNHNN, CDR2 SYGVQD, per germline (reference sequence). The CDR3 has 14 residues. With 9 bases clipped from V and 7 bases from J, the junction kept 11 bases outside the gene matches. The CDR3 loop reads CASTRRGGGNEQFF. The CDR3 nucleotides are TGCGCCAGTACCCGACGGGGGGGCGGGAATGAGCAGTTCTTC.

J is TRBJ2-5 and V is TRBV28; 8 nucleotides agree with TRBD2. Germline CDR1 and CDR2: MDHEN and SYDVKM. The CDR3 has 15 amino acids. V shed 2 bases and J 5 bases; nucleotides not matched to a gene: 7. CDR3 in amino acids: CASSLPREGSETQYF. CDR3 sequence (DNA): TGTGCCAGCAGTTTACCCCGGGAGGGGTCGGAGACCCAGTACTTC.

CDR3 loop: CATLGASSYNEQFF. The CDR3 DNA reads as TGTGCCACCCTAGGGGCTAGTTCCTACAATGAGCAGTTCTTC. The chain carries TRBV6-6 and TRBJ2-1, with D possibly TRBD1 on 5 matching bases. The germline V gene has CDR1 MNHNY and CDR2 SVGAGI (reference sequence). V lost 10 bases, J lost 1 base, and 14 bases lay in between. This CDR3 has 14 amino acids.

The chain carries TRBV19 and TRBJ1-5; D perhaps matches TRBD1 (6 bases). From germline, CDR1 is LNHDA and CDR2 SQIVND (reference sequence). This CDR3 has 15 residues. The V end was cut by 5 bases, the J end by 2 bases, with 13 bases between. CDR3: CASSDTGNRNQPQHF. In nucleotides, the CDR3 is TGTGCCAGTAGTGATACAGGGAACCGCAATCAGCCCCAGCATTTT.

The chain carries TRBV14 and TRBJ2-7; 7 positions match TRBD2. The CDR3 covers 13 residues. Trimming cost V 2 bases and J 6 bases; bases outside gene matches: 4. CDR1 and CDR2 from the germline V gene are SGHDN and FVKESK. The CDR3 loop reads CASSQYRGVEQYF. The CDR3 DNA is TGTGCCAGCAGCCAATATCGGGGGGTCGAGCAGTACTTC.

The chain recombines TRBV10-3 with TRBJ2-1, with 7 bases aligning to TRBD2. Germline V CDR1 and CDR2: ENHRY, SYGVKD. Trimming took 8 bases from V and 0 from J; bases not matched to a gene: 13. The CDR3 length is 17 residues. The chain's CDR3 is CAIGPSGTRGSYNEQFF. The DNA for the CDR3 is TGTGCCATCGGCCCTAGCGGAACACGGGGCTCCTACAATGAGCAGTTCTTC.

This clone was seen more than once but under ten times. This chain joins TRBV28 and TRBJ1-2, with 8 bases lining up with TRBD1. V dropped 7 bases and J dropped 5; count of bases not matched to a gene: 3. The CDR3 is 12 amino acids. CDR1 is MDHEN, CDR2 SYDVKM, per germline. CDR3 nucleotides: TGTGCCAGCAACAGGGGGGTATATGGCTACACCTTC. It codes for CASNRGVYGYTF.

V and J are TRBV5-6 and TRBJ1-1; 7 bases are a match to TRBD1. CDR1 and CDR2 (germline): SGHDT, YYEEEE. Trimming took 4 bases from V and 1 from J; bases not matched to a gene: 13. This CDR3 spans 17 amino acids. The CDR3, as DNA: TGTGCCAGCAGCCCTCAGGACAGGAGATGGGCGAACACTGAAGCTTTCTTT. Amino acid sequence: CASSPQDRRWANTEAFF.